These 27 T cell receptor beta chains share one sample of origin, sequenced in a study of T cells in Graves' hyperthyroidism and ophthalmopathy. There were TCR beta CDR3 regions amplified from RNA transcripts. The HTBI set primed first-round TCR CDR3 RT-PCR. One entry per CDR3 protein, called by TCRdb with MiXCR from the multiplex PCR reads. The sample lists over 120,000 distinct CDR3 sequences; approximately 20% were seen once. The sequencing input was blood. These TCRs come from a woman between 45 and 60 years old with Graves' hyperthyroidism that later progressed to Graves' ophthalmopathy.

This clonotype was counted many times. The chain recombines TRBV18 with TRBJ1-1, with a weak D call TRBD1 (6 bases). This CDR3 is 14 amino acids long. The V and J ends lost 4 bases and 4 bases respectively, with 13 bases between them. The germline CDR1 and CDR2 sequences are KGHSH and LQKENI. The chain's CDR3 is CASSLDRLATEAFF. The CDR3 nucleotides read TGTGCCAGCTCACTAGACAGGCTAGCCACTGAAGCTTTCTTT.

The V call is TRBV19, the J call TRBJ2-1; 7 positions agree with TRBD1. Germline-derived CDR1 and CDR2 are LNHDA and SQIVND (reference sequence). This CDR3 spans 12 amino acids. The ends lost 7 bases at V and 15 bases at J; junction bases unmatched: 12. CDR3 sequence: CASTSRETGRFF. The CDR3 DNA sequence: TGTGCCAGTACCAGCAGGGAGACAGGGCGGTTCTTC.

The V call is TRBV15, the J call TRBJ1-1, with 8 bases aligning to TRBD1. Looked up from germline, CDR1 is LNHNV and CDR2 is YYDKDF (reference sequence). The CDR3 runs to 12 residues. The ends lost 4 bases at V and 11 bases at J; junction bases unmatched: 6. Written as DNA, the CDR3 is TGTGCCACCAGCACTAGGACAGGGAGGGCTTTCTTT. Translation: CATSTRTGRAFF.

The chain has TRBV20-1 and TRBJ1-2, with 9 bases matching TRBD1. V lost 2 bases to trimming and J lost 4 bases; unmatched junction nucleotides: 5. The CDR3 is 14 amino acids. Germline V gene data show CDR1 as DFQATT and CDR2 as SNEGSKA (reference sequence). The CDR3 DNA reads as TGCAGTGCTAGACAAGGGGACAGGGTCTATGGCTACACCTTC. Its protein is CSARQGDRVYGYTF.

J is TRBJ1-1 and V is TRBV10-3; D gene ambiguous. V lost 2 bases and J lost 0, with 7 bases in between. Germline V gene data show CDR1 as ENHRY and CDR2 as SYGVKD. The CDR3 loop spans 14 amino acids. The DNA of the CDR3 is TGTGCCATCAGTGAGGGCAGCTTGAACACTGAAGCTTTCTTT. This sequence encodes CAISEGSLNTEAFF.

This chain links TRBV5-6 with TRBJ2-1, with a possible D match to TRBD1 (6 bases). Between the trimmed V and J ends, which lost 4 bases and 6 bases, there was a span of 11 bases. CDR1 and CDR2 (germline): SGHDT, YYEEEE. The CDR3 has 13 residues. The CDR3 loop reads CASSRKQGNEQFF. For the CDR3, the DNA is TGTGCCAGCAGCAGGAAACAGGGCAATGAGCAGTTCTTC. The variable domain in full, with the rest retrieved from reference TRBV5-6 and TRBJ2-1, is DAGVTQSPTHLIKTRGQQVTLRCSPKSGHDTVSWYQQALGQGPQFIFQYYEEEERQRGNFPDRFSGHQFPNYSSELNVNALLLGDSALYLCASSRKQGNEQFFGPGTRLTVL.

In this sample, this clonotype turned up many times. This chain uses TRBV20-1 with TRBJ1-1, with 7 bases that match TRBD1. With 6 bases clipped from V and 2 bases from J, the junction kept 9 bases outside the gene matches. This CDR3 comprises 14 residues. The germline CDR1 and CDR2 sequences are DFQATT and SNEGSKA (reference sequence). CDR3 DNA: TGCAGTGCCAGATCTCCAGGGGGTAACACTGAAGCTTTCTTT. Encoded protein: CSARSPGGNTEAFF.

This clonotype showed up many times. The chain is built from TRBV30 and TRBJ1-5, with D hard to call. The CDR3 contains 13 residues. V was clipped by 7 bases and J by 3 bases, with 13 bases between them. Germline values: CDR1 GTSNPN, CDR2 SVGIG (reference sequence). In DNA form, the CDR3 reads TGTGCCTCAGGCGACGGAGACAATCAGCCCCAGCATTTT. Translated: CASGDGDNQPQHF.

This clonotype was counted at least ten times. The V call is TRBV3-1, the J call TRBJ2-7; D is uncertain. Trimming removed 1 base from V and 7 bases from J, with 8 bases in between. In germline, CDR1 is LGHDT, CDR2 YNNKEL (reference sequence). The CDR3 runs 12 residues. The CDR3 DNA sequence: TGTGCCAGCAGCCAAGGTCAGCGAGAGCAGTACTTC. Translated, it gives CASSQGQREQYF.

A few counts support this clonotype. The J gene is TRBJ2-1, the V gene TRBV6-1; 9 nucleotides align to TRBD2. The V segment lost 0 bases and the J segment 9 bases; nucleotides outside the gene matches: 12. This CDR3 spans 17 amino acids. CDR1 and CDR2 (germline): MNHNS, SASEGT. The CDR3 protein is CASSEASGTSRRSEQFF. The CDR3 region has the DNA TGTGCCAGCAGTGAAGCATCCGGGACTAGCAGGAGGTCTGAGCAGTTCTTC.

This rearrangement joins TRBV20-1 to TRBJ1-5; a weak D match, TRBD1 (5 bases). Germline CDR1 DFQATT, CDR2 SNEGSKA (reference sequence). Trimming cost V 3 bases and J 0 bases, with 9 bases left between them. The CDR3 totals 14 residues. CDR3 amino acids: CSARGGNSNQPQHF. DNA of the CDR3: TGCAGTGCTAGGGGGGGAAATAGCAATCAGCCCCAGCATTTT.

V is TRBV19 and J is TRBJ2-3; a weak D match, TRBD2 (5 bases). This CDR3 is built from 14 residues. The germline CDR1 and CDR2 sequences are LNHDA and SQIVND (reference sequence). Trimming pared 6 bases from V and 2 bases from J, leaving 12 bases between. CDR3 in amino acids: CASSPRGFTDTQYF. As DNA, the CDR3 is TGTGCCAGTAGCCCAAGAGGGTTCACAGATACGCAGTATTTT.

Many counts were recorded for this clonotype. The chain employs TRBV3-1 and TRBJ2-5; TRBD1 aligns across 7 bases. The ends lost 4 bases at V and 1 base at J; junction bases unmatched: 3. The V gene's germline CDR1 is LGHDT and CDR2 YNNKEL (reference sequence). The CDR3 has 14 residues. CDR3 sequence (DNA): TGTGCCAGCAGCCTTCCAGGGGGCCAAGAGACCCAGTACTTC. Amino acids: CASSLPGGQETQYF.

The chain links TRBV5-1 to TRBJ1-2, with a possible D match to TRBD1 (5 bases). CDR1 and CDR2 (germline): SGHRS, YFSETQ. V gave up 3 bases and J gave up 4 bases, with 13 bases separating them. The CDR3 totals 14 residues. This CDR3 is CASSWGLASYGYTF. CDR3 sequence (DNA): TGCGCCAGCAGCTGGGGACTCGCCTCCTATGGCTACACCTTC.

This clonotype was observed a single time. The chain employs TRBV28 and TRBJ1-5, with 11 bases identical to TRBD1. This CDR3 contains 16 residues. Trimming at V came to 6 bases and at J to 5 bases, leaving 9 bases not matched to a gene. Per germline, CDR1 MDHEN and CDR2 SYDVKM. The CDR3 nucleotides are TGTGCCAGCAGGTCAACCGGGACAGGGGGGGATCAGCCCCAGCATTTT. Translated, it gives CASRSTGTGGDQPQHF. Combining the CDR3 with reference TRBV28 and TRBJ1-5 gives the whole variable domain DVKVTQSSRYLVKRTGEKVFLECVQDMDHENMFWYRQDPGLGLRLIYFSYDVKMKEKGDIPEGYSVSREKKERFSLILESASTNQTSMYLCASRSTGTGGDQPQHFGDGTRLSIL.

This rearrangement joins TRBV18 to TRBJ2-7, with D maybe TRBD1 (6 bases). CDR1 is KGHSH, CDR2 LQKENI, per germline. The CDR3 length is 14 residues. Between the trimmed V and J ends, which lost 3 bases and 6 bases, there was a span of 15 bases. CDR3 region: CASSPPTGLGEQYV. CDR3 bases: TGTGCCAGCTCACCTCCTACAGGGTTGGGCGAGCAGTACGTC.

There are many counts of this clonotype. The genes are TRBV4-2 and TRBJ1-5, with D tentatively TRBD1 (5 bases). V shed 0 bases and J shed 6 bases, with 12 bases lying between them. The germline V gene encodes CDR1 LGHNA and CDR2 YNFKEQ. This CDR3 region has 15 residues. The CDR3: CASSQDGGVVQPQHF. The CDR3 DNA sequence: TGTGCCAGCAGCCAAGACGGGGGGGTTGTTCAGCCCCAGCATTTT.

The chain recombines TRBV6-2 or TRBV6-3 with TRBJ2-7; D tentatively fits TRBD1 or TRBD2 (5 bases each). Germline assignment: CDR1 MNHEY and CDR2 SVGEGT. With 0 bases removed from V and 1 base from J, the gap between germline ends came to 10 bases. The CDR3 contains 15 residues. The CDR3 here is CASSYSRGVSYEQYF. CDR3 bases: TGTGCCAGCAGTTACTCGAGAGGGGTTTCCTACGAGCAGTACTTC.

CDR3 residues: CATRHRGLATNEKLFF. CDR3 coding DNA: TGTGCCACCCGCCACAGGGGGCTTGCAACTAATGAAAAACTGTTTTTT. The chain combines TRBV19 with TRBJ1-4; TRBD1 agrees at 9 bases. The V gene's germline CDR1 is LNHDA and CDR2 SQIVND (reference sequence). The CDR3 loop spans 16 amino acids. Trimming removed 10 bases from V and 0 bases from J; junction bases left unmatched: 9.

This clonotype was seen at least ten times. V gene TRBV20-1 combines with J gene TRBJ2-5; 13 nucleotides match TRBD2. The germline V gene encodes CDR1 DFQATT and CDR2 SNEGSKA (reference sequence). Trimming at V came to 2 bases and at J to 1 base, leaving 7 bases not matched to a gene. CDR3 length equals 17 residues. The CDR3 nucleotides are TGCAGTGCTAGACCCCGACTAGCGGGAGGCCGCCAAGAGACCCAGTACTTC. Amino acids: CSARPRLAGGRQETQYF.

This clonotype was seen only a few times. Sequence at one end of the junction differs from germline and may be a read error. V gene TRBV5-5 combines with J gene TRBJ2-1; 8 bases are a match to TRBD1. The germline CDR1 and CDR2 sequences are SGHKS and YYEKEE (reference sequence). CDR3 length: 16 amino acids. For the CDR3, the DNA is TGTGCCAGCAGCTTGGGGACAGGGTTAACCTACAATGGGCAGTTCTTC. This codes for CASSLGTGLTYNGQFF.

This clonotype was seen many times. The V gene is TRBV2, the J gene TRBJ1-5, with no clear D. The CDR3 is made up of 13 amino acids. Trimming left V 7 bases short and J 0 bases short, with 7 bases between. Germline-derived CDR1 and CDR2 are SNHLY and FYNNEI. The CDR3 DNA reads TGTGCCAGCATGGTTTATAGCAATCAGCCCCAGCATTTT. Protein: CASMVYSNQPQHF. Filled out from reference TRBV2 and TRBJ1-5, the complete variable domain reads EPEVTQTPSHQVTQMGQEVILRCVPISNHLYFYWYRQILGQKVEFLVSFYNNEISEKSEIFDDQFSVERPDGSNFTLKIRSTKLEDSAMYFCASMVYSNQPQHFGDGTRLSIL.

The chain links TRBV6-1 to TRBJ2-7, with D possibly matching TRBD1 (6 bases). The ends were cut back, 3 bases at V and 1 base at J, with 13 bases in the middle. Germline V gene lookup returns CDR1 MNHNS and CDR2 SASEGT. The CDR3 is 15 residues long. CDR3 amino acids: CASSEGLGQSYEQYF. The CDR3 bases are TGTGCCAGCAGTGAGGGTTTAGGACAGTCCTACGAGCAGTACTTC.

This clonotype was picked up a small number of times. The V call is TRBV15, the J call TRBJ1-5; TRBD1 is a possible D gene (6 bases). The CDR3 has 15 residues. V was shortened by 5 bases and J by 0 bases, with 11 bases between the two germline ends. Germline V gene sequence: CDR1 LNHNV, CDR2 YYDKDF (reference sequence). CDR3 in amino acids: CATSATGYSNQPQHF. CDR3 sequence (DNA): TGTGCCACCAGCGCTACAGGGTATAGCAATCAGCCCCAGCATTTT.

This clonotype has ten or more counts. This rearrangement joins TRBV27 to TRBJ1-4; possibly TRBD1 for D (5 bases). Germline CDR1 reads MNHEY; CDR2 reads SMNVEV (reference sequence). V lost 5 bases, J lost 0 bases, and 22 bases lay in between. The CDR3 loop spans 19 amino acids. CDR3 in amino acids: CASSHRTRGRASTNEKLFF. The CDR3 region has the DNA TGTGCCAGCAGTCACCGTACCCGGGGGAGGGCGTCAACTAATGAAAAACTGTTTTTT.

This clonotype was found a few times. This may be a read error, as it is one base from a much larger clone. The CDR3 region has the DNA TGCGCCAGCAGCCAAGGCTCTAGCGGGGAGACCCGGTACTTC. Its protein is CASSQGSSGETRYF. The chain uses TRBV4-1 and TRBJ2-5, with 9 positions matching TRBD2. This CDR3 comprises 14 residues. CDR1 and CDR2 from the germline V gene are MGHRA and YSYEKL.

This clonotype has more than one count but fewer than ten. This chain's CDR3 is CASSWGQGVNEQFF. The CDR3 DNA reads as TGTGCCAGCAGCTGGGGACAGGGAGTCAATGAGCAGTTCTTC. This chain connects TRBV5-5 to TRBJ2-1; 9 bases fit TRBD1. Germline V lookup: CDR1 SGHKS, CDR2 YYEKEE (reference sequence). This CDR3 has 14 amino acids. J was trimmed by 6 bases and V by 3 bases; bases with no gene match: 4. Together with reference TRBV5-5 and TRBJ2-1, the CDR3 gives the full variable domain: DAGVTQSPTHLIKTRGQQVTLRCSPISGHKSVSWYQQVLGQGPQFIFQYYEKEERGRGNFPDRFSARQFPNYSSELNVNALLLGDSALYLCASSWGQGVNEQFFGPGTRLTVL.